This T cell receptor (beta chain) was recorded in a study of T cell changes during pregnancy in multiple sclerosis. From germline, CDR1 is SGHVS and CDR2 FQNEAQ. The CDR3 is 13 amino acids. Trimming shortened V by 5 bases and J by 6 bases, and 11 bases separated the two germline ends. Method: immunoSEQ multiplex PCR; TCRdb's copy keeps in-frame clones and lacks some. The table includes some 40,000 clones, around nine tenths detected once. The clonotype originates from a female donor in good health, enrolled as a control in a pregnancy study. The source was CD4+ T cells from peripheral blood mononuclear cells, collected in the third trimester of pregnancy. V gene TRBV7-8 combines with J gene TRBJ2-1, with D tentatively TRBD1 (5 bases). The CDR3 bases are TGTGCCAGCAGCGTCGACAGTGCCAATGAGCAGTTCTTC. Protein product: CASSVDSANEQFF.